One TCR beta chain is described in this entry. The antigen is unknown. Germline V gene lookup returns CDR1 SEHNR and CDR2 FQNEAQ (reference sequence). This CDR3 spans 14 amino acids. Trimming took off 10 bases at V and 0 bases at J, with 16 bases between the two ends. An expansion of CD8+CD57+ cells by flow cytometry had been shown in patients chosen for sequencing. This sample is part of a study of CD8+CD57+ T cells in acquired aplastic anemia. Turning to the study itself: Sorted CD4+ and CD8+ cell DNA averaged about 3.5 ug.

Genomic DNA provided the template from which TCR beta VDJ and CDR3 profiles were obtained. A single record per CDR3 protein comes from TCRdb applying MiXCR to the reads. Among about 200,000 distinct CDR3 sequences listed, 55% to 65% were seen once. Regarding the study as a whole: Patients and controls shared about 30 CD8+ CDR3 sequences.

V gene TRBV7-9 combines with J gene TRBJ2-7; D not certain. The receptor comes from a human donor with aplastic anemia. The sequencing sample was made of sorted CD4+, CD8+, or CD8+CD57+ T cells (not recorded which) from PBMCs. CDR3: CATATYKSSYEQYF. CDR3 nucleotides: TGTGCCACCGCCACCTACAAGAGCTCCTACGAGCAGTACTTC.